This TCR beta chain was found in a study of Tregs in tolerant kidney transplant recipients. Measured with immunoSEQ multiplex PCR; TCRdb has only the in-frame clones, and not every one. This table holds about 18,000 clones, approximately 60% found once. Trimming left V 3 bases short and J 6 bases short, with 4 bases between. CDR1 SGHTA and CDR2 FQGNSA come from the germline V gene. This CDR3 region has 11 residues. General observations from the study: Few patients were studied, so findings need validation in larger groups.

Comment on this clone: Its antigen remains unknown.

The sequence was obtained from a human donor in good health. The chain uses TRBV7-2 and TRBJ2-3; unclear D gene. Sample: Tregs from blood cultured with allogeneic cells. This CDR3 is CASSLADTQYF. CDR3 nucleotide sequence: TGTGCCAGCAGCTTGGCGGATACGCAGTATTTT.